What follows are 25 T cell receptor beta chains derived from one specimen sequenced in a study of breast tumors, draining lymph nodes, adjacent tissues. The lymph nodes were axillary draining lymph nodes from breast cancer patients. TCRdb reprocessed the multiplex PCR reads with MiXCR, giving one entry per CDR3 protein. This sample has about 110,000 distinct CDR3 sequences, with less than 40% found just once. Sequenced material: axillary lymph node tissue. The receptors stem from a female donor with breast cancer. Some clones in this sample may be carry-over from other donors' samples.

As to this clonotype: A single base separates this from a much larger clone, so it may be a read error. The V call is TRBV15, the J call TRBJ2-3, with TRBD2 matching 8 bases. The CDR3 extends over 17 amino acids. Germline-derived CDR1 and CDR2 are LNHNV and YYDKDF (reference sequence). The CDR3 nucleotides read TGTGCCGCCAGCAGAGAAATCGGACTAGCCGACACAGATACGCAGTATTTT. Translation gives CAASREIGLADTDTQYF.

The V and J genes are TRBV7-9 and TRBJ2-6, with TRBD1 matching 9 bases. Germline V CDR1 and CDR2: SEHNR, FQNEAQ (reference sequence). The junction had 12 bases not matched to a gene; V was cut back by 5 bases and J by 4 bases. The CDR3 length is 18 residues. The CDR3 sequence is CASSEGQGRISGANVLTF. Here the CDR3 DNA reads TGTGCCAGCAGCGAAGGACAGGGGAGAATTTCCGGGGCCAACGTCCTGACTTTC.

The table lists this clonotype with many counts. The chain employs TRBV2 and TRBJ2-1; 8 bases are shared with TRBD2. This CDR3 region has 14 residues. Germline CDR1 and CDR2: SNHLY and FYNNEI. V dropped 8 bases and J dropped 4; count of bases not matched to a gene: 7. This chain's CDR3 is CASALAVFYNEQFF. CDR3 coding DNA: TGTGCCAGCGCACTAGCGGTTTTTTACAATGAGCAGTTCTTC.

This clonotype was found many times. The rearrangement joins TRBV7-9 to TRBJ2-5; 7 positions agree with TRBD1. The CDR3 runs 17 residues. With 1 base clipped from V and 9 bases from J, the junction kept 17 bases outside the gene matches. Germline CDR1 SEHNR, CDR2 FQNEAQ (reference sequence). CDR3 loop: CASSLVGAGTVGEPQYF. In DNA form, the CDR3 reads TGTGCCAGCAGCTTAGTGGGAGCCGGGACAGTAGGGGAGCCCCAGTACTTC.

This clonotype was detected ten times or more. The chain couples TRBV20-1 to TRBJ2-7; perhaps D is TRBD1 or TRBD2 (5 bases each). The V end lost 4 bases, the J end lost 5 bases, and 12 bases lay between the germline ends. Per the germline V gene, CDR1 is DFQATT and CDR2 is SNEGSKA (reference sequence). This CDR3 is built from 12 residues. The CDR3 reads CSANSGLDEQYF. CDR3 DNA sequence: TGCAGTGCTAATTCGGGGCTGGACGAGCAGTACTTC.

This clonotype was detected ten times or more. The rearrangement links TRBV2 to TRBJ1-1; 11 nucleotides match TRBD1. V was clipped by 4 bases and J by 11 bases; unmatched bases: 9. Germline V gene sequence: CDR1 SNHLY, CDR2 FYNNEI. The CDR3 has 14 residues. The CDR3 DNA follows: TGTGCCAGCAGTGGTCTGGACAGGGGGCGCCGTGCTTTCTTT. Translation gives CASSGLDRGRRAFF.

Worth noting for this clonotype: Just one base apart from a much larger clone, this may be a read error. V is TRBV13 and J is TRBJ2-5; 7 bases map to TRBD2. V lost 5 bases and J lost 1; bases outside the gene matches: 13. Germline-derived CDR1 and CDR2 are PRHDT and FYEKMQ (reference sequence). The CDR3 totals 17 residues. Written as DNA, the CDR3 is TGTGCCAGCAGCGCACGCGGGGCATGGGGGGGCCAAGAGACCCAGTACTTC. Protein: CASSARGAWGGQETQYF.

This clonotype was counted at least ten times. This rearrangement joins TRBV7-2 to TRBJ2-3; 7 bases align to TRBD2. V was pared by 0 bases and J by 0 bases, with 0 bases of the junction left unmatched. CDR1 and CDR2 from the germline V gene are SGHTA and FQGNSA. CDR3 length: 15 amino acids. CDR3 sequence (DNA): TGTGCCAGCAGCTTAGCGGGGGGGAGCACAGATACGCAGTATTTT. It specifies CASSLAGGSTDTQYF.

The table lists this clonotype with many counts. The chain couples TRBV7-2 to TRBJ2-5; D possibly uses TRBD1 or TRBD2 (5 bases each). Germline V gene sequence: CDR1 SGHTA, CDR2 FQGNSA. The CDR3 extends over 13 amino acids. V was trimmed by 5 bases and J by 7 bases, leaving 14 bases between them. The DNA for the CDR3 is TGTGCCAGCAGCCCGGGACCCCACAGGACCCAGTACTTC. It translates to CASSPGPHRTQYF.

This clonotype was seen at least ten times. This CDR3 reads CASSQIVEDRVNTGELFF. The CDR3 DNA reads as TGTGCCAGCAGCCAAATCGTGGAGGACAGGGTGAACACCGGGGAGCTGTTTTTT. The rearrangement links TRBV14 to TRBJ2-2; 8 bases are a match to TRBD1. The CDR3 is 18 residues long. Germline V gene lookup returns CDR1 SGHDN and CDR2 FVKESK. J lost 1 base, V lost 2 bases, and 9 bases had no gene match. The variable domain in full, completed from reference TRBV14 and TRBJ2-2, reads EAGVTQFPSHSVIEKGQTVTLRCDPISGHDNLYWYRRVMGKEIKFLLHFVKESKQDESGMPNNRFLAERTGGTYSTLKVQPAELEDSGVYFCASSQIVEDRVNTGELFFGEGSRLTVL.

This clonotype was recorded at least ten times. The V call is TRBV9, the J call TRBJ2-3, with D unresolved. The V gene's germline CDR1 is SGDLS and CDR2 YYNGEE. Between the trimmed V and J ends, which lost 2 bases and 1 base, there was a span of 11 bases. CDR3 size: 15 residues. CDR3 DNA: TGTGCCAGCAGCGTGGGCACCTGGGGCACAGATACGCAGTATTTT. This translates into CASSVGTWGTDTQYF.

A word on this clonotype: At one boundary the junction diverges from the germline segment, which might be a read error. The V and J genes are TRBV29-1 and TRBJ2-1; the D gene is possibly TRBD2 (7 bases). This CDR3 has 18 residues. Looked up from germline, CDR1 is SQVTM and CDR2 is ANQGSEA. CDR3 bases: TGCAGCGTTGAAGATCGGGGAGGGACCGGGGGGCCTCACATGGAGCAGTCTTTC. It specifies CSVEDRGGTGGPHMEQSF.

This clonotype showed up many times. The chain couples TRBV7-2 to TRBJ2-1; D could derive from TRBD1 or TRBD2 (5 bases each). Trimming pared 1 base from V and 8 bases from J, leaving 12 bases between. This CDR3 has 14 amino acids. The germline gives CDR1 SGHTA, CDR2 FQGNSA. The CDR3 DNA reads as TGTGCCAGCAGCTTAGTAGCAGGGACCCATGAGCAGTTCTTC. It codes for CASSLVAGTHEQFF.

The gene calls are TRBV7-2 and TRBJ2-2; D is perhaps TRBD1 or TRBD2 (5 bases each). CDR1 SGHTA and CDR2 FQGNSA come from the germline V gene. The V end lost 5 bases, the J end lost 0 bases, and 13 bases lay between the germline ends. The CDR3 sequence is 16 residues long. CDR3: CASSPAGTTNTGELFF. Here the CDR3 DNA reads TGTGCCAGCAGCCCCGCCGGGACGACGAACACCGGGGAGCTGTTTTTT.

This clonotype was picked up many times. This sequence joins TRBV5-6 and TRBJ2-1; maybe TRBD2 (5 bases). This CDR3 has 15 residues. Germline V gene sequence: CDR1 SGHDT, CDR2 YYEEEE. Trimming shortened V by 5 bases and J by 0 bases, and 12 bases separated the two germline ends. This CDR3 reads CASRPSLSSYNEQFF. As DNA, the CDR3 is TGTGCCAGCAGACCTAGCCTAAGCTCCTACAATGAGCAGTTCTTC.

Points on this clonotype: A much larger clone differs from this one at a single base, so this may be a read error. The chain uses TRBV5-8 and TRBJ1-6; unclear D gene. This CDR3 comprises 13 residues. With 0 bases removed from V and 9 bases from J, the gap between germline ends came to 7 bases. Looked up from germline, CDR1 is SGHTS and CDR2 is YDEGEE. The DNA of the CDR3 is TGTGCCAGCAGCTTGGTGAGGGCTTCACCCCTCCACTTT. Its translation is CASSLVRASPLHF.

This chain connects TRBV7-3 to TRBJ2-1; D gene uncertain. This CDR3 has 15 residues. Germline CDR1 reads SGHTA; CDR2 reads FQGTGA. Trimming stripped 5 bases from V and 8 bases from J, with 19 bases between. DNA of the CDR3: TGTGCCAGCAGCACCGAAAAGACTCACCTGGATGAGCAGTTCTTC. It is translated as CASSTEKTHLDEQFF. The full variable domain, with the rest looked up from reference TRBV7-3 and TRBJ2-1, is GAGVSQTPSNKVTEKGKYVELRCDPISGHTALYWYRQSLGQGPEFLIYFQGTGAADDSGLPNDRFFAVRPEGSVSTLKIQRTERGDSAVYLCASSTEKTHLDEQFFGPGTRLTVL.

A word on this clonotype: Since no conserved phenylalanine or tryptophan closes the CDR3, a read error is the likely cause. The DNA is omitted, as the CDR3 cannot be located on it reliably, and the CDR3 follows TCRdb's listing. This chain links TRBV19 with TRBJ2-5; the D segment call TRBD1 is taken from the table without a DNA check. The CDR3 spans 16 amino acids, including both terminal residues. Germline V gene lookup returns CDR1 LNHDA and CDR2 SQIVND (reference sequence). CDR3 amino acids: CASSTPGQGGGYTFGS.

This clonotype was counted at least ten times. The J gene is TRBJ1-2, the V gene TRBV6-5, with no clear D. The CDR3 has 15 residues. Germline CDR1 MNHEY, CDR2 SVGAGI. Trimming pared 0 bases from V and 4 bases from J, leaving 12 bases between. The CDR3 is CASSYSKGNIYGYTF. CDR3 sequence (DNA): TGTGCCAGCAGTTACTCAAAGGGAAACATCTATGGCTACACCTTC.

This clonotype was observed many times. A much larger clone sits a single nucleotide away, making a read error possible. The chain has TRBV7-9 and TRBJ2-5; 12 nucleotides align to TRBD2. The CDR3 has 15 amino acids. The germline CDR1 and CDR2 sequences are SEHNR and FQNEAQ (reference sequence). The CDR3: CASSPGLAGQETQHF. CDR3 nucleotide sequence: TGTGCCAGCAGCCCCGGACTAGCGGGGCAAGAGACCCAGCACTTC.

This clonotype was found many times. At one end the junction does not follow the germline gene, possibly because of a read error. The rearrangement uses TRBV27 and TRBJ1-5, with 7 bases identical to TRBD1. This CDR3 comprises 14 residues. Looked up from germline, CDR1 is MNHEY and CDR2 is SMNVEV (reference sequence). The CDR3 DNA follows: TGTGCCAGCAGTTTGCTTCAGGGGGGCCAGCGCCAGCATTTT. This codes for CASSLLQGGQRQHF.

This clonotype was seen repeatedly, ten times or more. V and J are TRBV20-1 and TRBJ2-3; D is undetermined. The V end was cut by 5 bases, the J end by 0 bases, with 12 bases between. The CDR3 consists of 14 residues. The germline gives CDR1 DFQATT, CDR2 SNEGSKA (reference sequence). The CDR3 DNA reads TGCAGTGCTTATAGTGACTCTAGCACAGATACGCAGTATTTT. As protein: CSAYSDSSTDTQYF.

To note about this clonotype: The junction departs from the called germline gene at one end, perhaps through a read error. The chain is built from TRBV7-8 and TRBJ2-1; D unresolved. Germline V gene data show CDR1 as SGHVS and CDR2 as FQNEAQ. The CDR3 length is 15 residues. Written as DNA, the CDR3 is TGTGCCAGCAGCTTATGGTCGAGCTCCTACAATGGGCAGTTTTTC. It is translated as CASSLWSSSYNGQFF.

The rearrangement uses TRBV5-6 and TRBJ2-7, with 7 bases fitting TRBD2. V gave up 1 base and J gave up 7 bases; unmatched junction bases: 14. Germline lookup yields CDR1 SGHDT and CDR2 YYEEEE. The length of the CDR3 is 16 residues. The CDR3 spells CASSLKIASGTREQYF. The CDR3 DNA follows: TGTGCCAGCAGCTTGAAAATTGCCAGCGGGACGCGGGAGCAGTACTTC.

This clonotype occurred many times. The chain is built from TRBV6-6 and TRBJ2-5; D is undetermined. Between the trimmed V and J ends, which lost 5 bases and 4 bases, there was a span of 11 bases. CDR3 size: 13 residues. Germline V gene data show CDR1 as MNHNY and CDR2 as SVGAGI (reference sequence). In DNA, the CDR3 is TGTGCCAGCAGTCTTCGGACGGTAGAGACCCAGTACTTC. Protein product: CASSLRTVETQYF.